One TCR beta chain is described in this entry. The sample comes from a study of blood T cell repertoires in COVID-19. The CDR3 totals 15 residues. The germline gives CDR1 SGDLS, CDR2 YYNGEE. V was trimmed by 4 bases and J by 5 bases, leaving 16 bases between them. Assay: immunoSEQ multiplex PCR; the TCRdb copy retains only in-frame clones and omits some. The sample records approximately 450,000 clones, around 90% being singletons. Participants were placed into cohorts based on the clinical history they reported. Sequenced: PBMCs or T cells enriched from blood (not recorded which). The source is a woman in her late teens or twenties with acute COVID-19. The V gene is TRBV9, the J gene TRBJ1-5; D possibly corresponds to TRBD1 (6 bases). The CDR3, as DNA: TGTGCCAGCAGCCCCTACGGGGGGCGGGATCAGCCCCAGCATTTT. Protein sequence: CASSPYGGRDQPQHF. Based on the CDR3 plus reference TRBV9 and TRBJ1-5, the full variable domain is DSGVTQTPKHLITATGQRVTLRCSPRSGDLSVYWYQQSLDQGLQFLIQYYNGEERAKGNILERFSAQQFPDLHSELNLSSLELGDSALYFCASSPYGGRDQPQHFGDGTRLSIL.